This TCR beta chain derives from a study of OX40 agonist ivuxolimab in advanced cancers. Trimming took 0 bases from V and 0 from J, leaving 12 bases between them. The CDR3 has 16 amino acids. Per germline, CDR1 SGHNT and CDR2 YYREEE (reference sequence). Using immunoSEQ multiplex PCR, the repertoire was profiled, and TCRdb retains in-frame clones only, with some absent. The sample comprises about 85,000 clones, roughly 85% of which are singletons, and approximately 2% rests with the top ten. This rearrangement joins TRBV5-4 to TRBJ1-1; D is unclear. The receptor was derived from an adult with an advanced solid tumor such as melanoma, head and neck, liver or kidney cancer. The input for sequencing was CD4+ or CD8+ T cells sorted from blood, taken in a trial of the OX40 agonist ivuxolimab. The chain's CDR3 is CASSLDGRTLNTEAFF. CDR3 DNA sequence: TGTGCCAGCAGCTTGGATGGGAGAACCCTGAACACTGAAGCTTTCTTT.